The 13 T cell receptor beta chains given below trace back to one sample, sequenced in a study of cytomegalovirus exposure and HLA in healthy donors. Use of 60 Vbeta and 13 Jbeta primers characterized the PCR. Profiled with immunoSEQ multiplex PCR; TCRdb holds only in-frame clones, not every one. The sample records 130,000 or so clones, around 79% being singletons. Sequenced material: PBMCs. The receptors were gathered from a woman in her thirties or forties in good health and CMV-seropositive.

This chain uses TRBV7-9 with TRBJ1-1; D is uncertain. Looked up from germline, CDR1 is SEHNR and CDR2 is FQNEAQ (reference sequence). This CDR3 has 15 residues. Between the trimmed V and J ends, which lost 4 bases and 4 bases, there was a span of 16 bases. The CDR3 bases are TGTGCCAGCAGCTACGTCCTGGGAGCGAGCACTGAAGCTTTCTTT. Translating it yields CASSYVLGASTEAFF.

This clone has a handful of counts. This sequence joins TRBV7-8 and TRBJ1-1; 9 bases are shared with TRBD1. Germline CDR1 SGHVS, CDR2 FQNEAQ. The CDR3 covers 15 residues. Unmatched junction bases numbered 2, after V lost 1 base and J lost 2 bases. The CDR3 nucleotides read TGTGCCAGCAGCTTAGGGGGACAGGGCAACACTGAAGCTTTCTTT. Its translation is CASSLGGQGNTEAFF.

This chain joins TRBV2 and TRBJ2-4; 9 bases map to TRBD1. Germline trimming cut 5 bases from V and 6 bases from J; bases unmatched to any gene: 5. Germline loops: CDR1 SNHLY, CDR2 FYNNEI. The CDR3 spans 14 residues. The CDR3, as DNA: TGTGCCAGCAGTCCGGGACAGGGCCCAAACATTCAGTACTTC. Translated, it gives CASSPGQGPNIQYF.

The genes are TRBV30 and TRBJ1-2; 8 nucleotides match TRBD1. The CDR3 loop spans 15 amino acids. Looked up from germline, CDR1 is GTSNPN and CDR2 is SVGIG (reference sequence). Losses at the gene ends were 3 bases for V and 4 bases for J; bases not matched to a gene: 10. The CDR3 region has the DNA TGTGCCTGGAGCCAGGGACAGGCCTTGCGCTATGGCTACACCTTC. Translation: CAWSQGQALRYGYTF.

This clone was seen repeatedly, ten times or more. This chain joins TRBV9 and TRBJ1-4; D is uncertain. The V gene's germline CDR1 is SGDLS and CDR2 YYNGEE. V was cut by 4 bases and J by 0 bases, with 10 bases left in between. This CDR3 contains 15 residues. The CDR3 bases are TGTGCCAGCAGCCCGCGGTCAGCAACTAATGAAAAACTGTTTTTT. It specifies CASSPRSATNEKLFF. The entire variable domain, with the rest obtained from reference TRBV9 and TRBJ1-4, is as follows: DSGVTQTPKHLITATGQRVTLRCSPRSGDLSVYWYQQSLDQGLQFLIQYYNGEERAKGNILERFSAQQFPDLHSELNLSSLELGDSALYFCASSPRSATNEKLFFGSGTQLSVL.

This clone was counted only a few times. The rearrangement links TRBV19 to TRBJ2-1, with TRBD2 identical over 9 bases. This CDR3 comprises 16 residues. Germline V gene lookup returns CDR1 LNHDA and CDR2 SQIVND (reference sequence). With V trimmed by 7 bases and J by 0 bases, 7 bases remained unmatched. The CDR3 nucleotides read TGTGCCAGTACCCCGACTAGCGGTCCCTCCTACAATGAGCAGTTCTTC. Residues: CASTPTSGPSYNEQFF.

V gene TRBV7-2 combines with J gene TRBJ2-1, with 8 bases lining up with TRBD2. V lost 4 bases and J lost 0; bases outside the gene matches: 5. Looked up from germline, CDR1 is SGHTA and CDR2 is FQGNSA. This CDR3 is 16 amino acids long. The CDR3 is CASSSLGTSSYNEQFF. Here the CDR3 DNA reads TGTGCCAGCAGCTCGTTGGGGACTAGCTCCTACAATGAGCAGTTCTTC.

The chain recombines TRBV7-6 with TRBJ1-1; D might be TRBD1 (6 bases). Trimming took 2 bases from V and 2 from J, leaving 9 bases between them. Germline V gene lookup returns CDR1 SGHVS and CDR2 FNYEAQ. The CDR3 extends over 14 amino acids. CDR3 region: CASSLLGGNTEAFF. The CDR3 bases are TGTGCCAGCAGCTTACTAGGGGGAAACACTGAAGCTTTCTTT.

This clone was seen a handful of times. The chain is built from TRBV7-2 and TRBJ2-2; 9 nucleotides align to TRBD2. CDR1 is SGHTA, CDR2 FQGNSA, per germline. The CDR3 length is 16 residues. V shed 5 bases, J shed 4 bases, and the junction held 8 bases outside the gene matches. CDR3 sequence: CASSISGSIGTGELFF. The CDR3 DNA reads as TGTGCCAGCAGCATTAGCGGGAGTATCGGCACCGGGGAGCTGTTTTTT.

V gene TRBV7-2 combines with J gene TRBJ2-4; the match to TRBD2 covers 15 bases. There are 17 residues in the CDR3. V lost 3 bases and J lost 5; bases outside the gene matches: 5. In germline, CDR1 is SGHTA, CDR2 FQGNSA. The CDR3, as DNA: TGTGCCAGCAGCTTCGGGACTAGCGGGGGGTTTCAAAACATTCAGTACTTC. It yields the protein CASSFGTSGGFQNIQYF.

The gene calls are TRBV4-1 and TRBJ1-2, with 10 bases fitting TRBD1. This CDR3 comprises 14 residues. CDR1 and CDR2 (germline): MGHRA, YSYEKL. V lost 1 base, J lost 10 bases, and 6 bases stayed unmatched. The CDR3 protein is CASSQVGTGDDYTF. CDR3 DNA sequence: TGCGCCAGCAGCCAAGTCGGGACAGGGGATGACTACACCTTC.

This rearrangement joins TRBV18 to TRBJ2-7, with 9 bases lining up with TRBD2. The V segment lost 1 base and the J segment 7 bases; nucleotides outside the gene matches: 5. Germline loops: CDR1 KGHSH, CDR2 LQKENI. The CDR3 is 14 residues long. The CDR3 reads CASSPLAGDGEQYF. The CDR3 nucleotides read TGTGCCAGCTCACCACTAGCGGGGGATGGGGAGCAGTACTTC.

The chain is built from TRBV2 and TRBJ1-6; no clear D. The CDR3 is 14 amino acids. Germline V CDR1 and CDR2: SNHLY, FYNNEI. V lost 11 bases, J lost 3 bases, and 14 bases lay in between. CDR3 region: CAGRLQYYNSPLHF. The CDR3, as DNA: TGTGCCGGCCGTCTTCAATACTATAATTCACCCCTCCACTTT.